This T cell receptor beta chain emerged from a study of blood T cell repertoires in COVID-19. Libraries were prepared by immunoSEQ multiplex PCR; TCRdb keeps only in-frame clonotypes and omits some of them. The sample shows 210,000 or so clones, about 88% of them seen only once. The CDR3 is 16 amino acids. V shed 9 bases and J shed 10 bases, with 28 bases lying between them. In germline, CDR1 is LNHDA, CDR2 SQIVND (reference sequence). The sequence came from a woman between 40 and 55 years old who had recovered from COVID-19. Sequenced material: peripheral blood. This rearrangement joins TRBV19 to TRBJ2-1; perhaps TRBD1 as D (7 bases). In DNA, the CDR3 is TGTGCCAGCGTAAGAACTTCGACAGGGAGGCGAAGAGAGCAGTTCTTC. Translation: CASVRTSTGRRREQFF.